The 17 T cell receptor beta chains listed next were all sequenced from one sample in a study of cytomegalovirus exposure and HLA in healthy donors. 13 Jbeta primers and 60 Vbeta primers were used for the PCR. The method was immunoSEQ multiplex PCR; TCRdb's version includes in-frame clones alone and lacks a portion of them. Of about 150,000 clones in the sample, around 75% were seen once. Sequencing was carried out using PBMCs. These receptors all come from a human donor in good health.

The chain couples TRBV21-1 to TRBJ1-2; the DNA was not compared with TRBD1, the D call given in the table. TRBV21-1 is termed a pseudogene. This CDR3 has 14 residues. CDR3 loop: CASSKTDRDWSYPF. Here the CDR3 DNA reads TGTGCCAGCAGTAAAACCGACAGGGATTGGAGCTACCCCTTC.

CDR3 in amino acids: CASSAGLDSNQPQHF. The CDR3 DNA follows: TGTGCCAGCAGTGCAGGGTTAGACAGCAATCAGCCCCAGCATTTT. V is TRBV9 and J is TRBJ1-5, with D tentatively TRBD1 (5 bases). Germline lookup yields CDR1 SGDLS and CDR2 YYNGEE. V gave up 5 bases and J gave up 1 base, with 13 bases separating them. The CDR3 length is 15 residues.

This clone was found once. This rearrangement joins TRBV30 to TRBJ1-2; 7 bases are a match to TRBD1. J lost 3 bases, V lost 8 bases, and 9 bases had no gene match. This CDR3 has 13 amino acids. In germline, CDR1 is GTSNPN, CDR2 SVGIG (reference sequence). Here the CDR3 DNA reads TGTGCCGGGTTCCCAGGGGGAGACTATGGCTACACCTTC. Encoded protein: CAGFPGGDYGYTF.

The V gene is TRBV10-3, the J gene TRBJ1-1; 7 nucleotides agree with TRBD1. V was pared by 6 bases and J by 4 bases, with 8 bases of the junction left unmatched. The CDR3 contains 14 residues. Germline V CDR1 and CDR2: ENHRY, SYGVKD. The chain's CDR3 is CAIRDTQGGTEAFF. The CDR3 region has the DNA TGTGCCATCAGGGACACTCAGGGGGGCACTGAAGCTTTCTTT.

CDR3 loop: CASSEIVSGTGELFF. The CDR3 DNA sequence: TGTGCCAGCAGTGAAATAGTTTCGGGCACCGGGGAGCTGTTTTTT. The chain has TRBV2 and TRBJ2-2, with D unresolved. The germline V gene has CDR1 SNHLY and CDR2 FYNNEI. This CDR3 region has 15 residues. Between the trimmed V and J ends, which lost 2 bases and 4 bases, there was a span of 11 bases.

V is TRBV5-1 and J is TRBJ2-1; TRBD2 matches at 9 bases. The CDR3 runs to 15 residues. V was pared by 4 bases and J by 7 bases, with 9 bases of the junction left unmatched. CDR1 SGHRS and CDR2 YFSETQ come from the germline V gene. The CDR3 DNA sequence: TGCGCCAGCAGCGATTCCGGGACTAGCATTAATGAGCAGTTCTTC. Its translation is CASSDSGTSINEQFF.

V is TRBV6-5 and J is TRBJ2-3; a possible D gene is TRBD2 (7 bases). V lost 2 bases and J lost 4, with 16 bases in between. This CDR3 is built from 16 residues. Germline CDR1 and CDR2: MNHEY and SVGAGI. This chain's CDR3 is CASSYEGGGPPDTQYF. The CDR3 DNA follows: TGTGCCAGCAGTTACGAGGGGGGAGGGCCACCAGATACGCAGTATTTT.

This sequence joins TRBV6-6 and TRBJ1-5; D call uncertain. CDR3 length equals 16 residues. Germline V gene data show CDR1 as MNHNY and CDR2 as SVGAGI (reference sequence). V lost 2 bases and J 6 bases, leaving 17 bases between the germline ends. CDR3 loop: CASSYPQRVRGQPQHF. In nucleotides, the CDR3 is TGTGCCAGCAGTTACCCCCAGCGCGTCCGAGGTCAGCCCCAGCATTTT.

The chain carries TRBV2 and TRBJ1-5, with TRBD1 matching over 8 bases. This CDR3 spans 15 amino acids. The germline gives CDR1 SNHLY, CDR2 FYNNEI. The J segment lost 3 bases and the V segment lost 5 bases, leaving 6 bases of the junction unmatched. The CDR3 reads CASSTQGAVNQPQHF. CDR3 in DNA: TGTGCCAGCAGTACTCAGGGGGCAGTCAATCAGCCCCAGCATTTT.

The rearrangement joins TRBV19 to TRBJ2-7; possible D gene TRBD2, 5 bases. V was trimmed by 10 bases and J by 5 bases, leaving 18 bases between them. The CDR3 contains 13 residues. Germline loops: CDR1 LNHDA, CDR2 SQIVND (reference sequence). CDR3 nucleotides: TGTGCCACCCACAGCCGGGGTAGCCACGAGCAGTACTTC. It translates to CATHSRGSHEQYF.

This sequence joins TRBV20-1 and TRBJ2-1; no clear D gene. Germline V CDR1 and CDR2: DFQATT, SNEGSKA (reference sequence). The CDR3 sequence is 11 residues long. V lost 6 bases, J lost 9 bases, and 12 bases lay in between. The CDR3 DNA reads TGCAGTGCAAAGACTTTTCGTGAGCAGTTCTTC. Its protein is CSAKTFREQFF.

The V and J genes are TRBV28 and TRBJ2-3; the match to TRBD2 covers 7 bases. V lost 5 bases, J lost 9 bases, and 5 bases stayed unmatched. Germline assignment: CDR1 MDHEN and CDR2 SYDVKM. This CDR3 spans 12 amino acids. The CDR3 bases are TGTGCCAGCAGTAAACCGGGACTAACGCAGTATTTT. Its translation: CASSKPGLTQYF. The complete variable domain, with remaining parts taken from reference TRBV28 and TRBJ2-3, reads DVKVTQSSRYLVKRTGEKVFLECVQDMDHENMFWYRQDPGLGLRLIYFSYDVKMKEKGDIPEGYSVSREKKERFSLILESASTNQTSMYLCASSKPGLTQYFGPGTRLTVL.

This sequence joins TRBV6-1 and TRBJ1-5; the D is unclear. The CDR3 runs to 14 residues. Trimming cost V 6 bases and J 4 bases, with 13 bases left between them. The germline CDR1 and CDR2 sequences are MNHNS and SASEGT. Here the CDR3 reads CASRGRSQNQPQHF. CDR3 DNA: TGTGCCAGCAGGGGGAGGAGTCAGAATCAGCCCCAGCATTTT.

This clone was seen more than once but under ten times. The DNA for the CDR3 is TGTGCCTGGAGTGTAGGGACTGCACAGTACTTC. It yields the protein CAWSVGTAQYF. The chain couples TRBV30 to TRBJ2-4; D might be TRBD2 (6 bases). From germline, CDR1 is GTSNPN and CDR2 SVGIG (reference sequence). V lost 0 bases and J lost 13, with 10 bases in between. The CDR3 runs to 11 residues.

The chain joins TRBV30 to TRBJ2-5; D might be TRBD1 (6 bases). From germline, CDR1 is GTSNPN and CDR2 SVGIG (reference sequence). V was pared by 0 bases and J by 9 bases, with 20 bases between. The CDR3 is 15 amino acids. The CDR3 is CAWSVVGTPREAQYF. DNA of the CDR3: TGTGCCTGGAGTGTAGTTGGGACACCTCGCGAGGCCCAGTACTTC.

This clone was seen once. This rearrangement joins TRBV6-5 to TRBJ2-1; possibly TRBD1 for D (5 bases). Trimming removed 8 bases from V and 0 bases from J, with 14 bases in between. This CDR3 has 15 residues. Germline-derived CDR1 and CDR2 are MNHEY and SVGAGI. The DNA for the CDR3 is TGTGCCAGCTACAGGACGTCGAGCTCCTACAATGAGCAGTTCTTC. It is translated as CASYRTSSSYNEQFF.

This rearrangement joins TRBV7-2 to TRBJ2-3; weak D call: TRBD2 (5 bases). There are 17 residues in the CDR3. Trimming shortened V by 1 base and J by 0 bases, and 14 bases separated the two germline ends. The germline V gene has CDR1 SGHTA and CDR2 FQGNSA. The CDR3 reads CASSLGPGLSSTDTQYF. In DNA, the CDR3 is TGTGCCAGCAGCTTAGGACCCGGACTTTCTAGCACAGATACGCAGTATTTT.